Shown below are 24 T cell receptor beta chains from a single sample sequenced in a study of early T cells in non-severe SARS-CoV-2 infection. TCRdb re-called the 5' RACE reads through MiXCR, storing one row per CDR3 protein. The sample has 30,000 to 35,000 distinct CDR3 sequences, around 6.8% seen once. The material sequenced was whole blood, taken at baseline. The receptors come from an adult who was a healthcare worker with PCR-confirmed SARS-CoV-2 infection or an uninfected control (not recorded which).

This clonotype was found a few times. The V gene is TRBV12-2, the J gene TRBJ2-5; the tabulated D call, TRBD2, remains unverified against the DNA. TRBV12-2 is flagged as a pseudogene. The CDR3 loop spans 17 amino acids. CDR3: CASRFVPSGRARETQYF. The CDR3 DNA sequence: TGTGCAAGTCGCTTCGTACCTAGCGGGAGGGCCAGAGAGACCCAGTACTTC.

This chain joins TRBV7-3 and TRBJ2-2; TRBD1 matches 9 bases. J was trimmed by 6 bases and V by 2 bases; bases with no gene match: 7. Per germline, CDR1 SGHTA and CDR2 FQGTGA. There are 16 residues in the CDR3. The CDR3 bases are TGTGCCAGCAGCTTAGGAGGGACAGGGTTGGCCGGGGAGCTGTTTTTT. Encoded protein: CASSLGGTGLAGELFF.

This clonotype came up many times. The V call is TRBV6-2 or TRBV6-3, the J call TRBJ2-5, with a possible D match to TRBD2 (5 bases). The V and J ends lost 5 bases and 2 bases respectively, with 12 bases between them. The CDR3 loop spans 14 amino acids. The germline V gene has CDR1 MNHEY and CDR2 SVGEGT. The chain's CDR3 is CASSPLRGQETQYF. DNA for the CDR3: TGTGCCAGCAGTCCCTTAAGAGGGCAAGAGACCCAGTACTTC.

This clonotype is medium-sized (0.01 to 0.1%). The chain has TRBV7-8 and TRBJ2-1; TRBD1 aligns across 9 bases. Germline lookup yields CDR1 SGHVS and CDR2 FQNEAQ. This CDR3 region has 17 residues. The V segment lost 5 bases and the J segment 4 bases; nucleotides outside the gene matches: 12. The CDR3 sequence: CASSQGTGLFGYNEQFF. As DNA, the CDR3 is TGTGCCAGCAGCCAAGGGACAGGGTTGTTCGGTTACAATGAGCAGTTCTTC.

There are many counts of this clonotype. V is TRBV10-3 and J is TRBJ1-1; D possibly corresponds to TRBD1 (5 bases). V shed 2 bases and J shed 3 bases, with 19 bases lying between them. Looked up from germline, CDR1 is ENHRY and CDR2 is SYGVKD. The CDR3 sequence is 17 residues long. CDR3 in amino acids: CAISEKNGETADTEAFF. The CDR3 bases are TGTGCCATCAGTGAGAAGAACGGGGAGACAGCAGACACTGAAGCTTTCTTT.

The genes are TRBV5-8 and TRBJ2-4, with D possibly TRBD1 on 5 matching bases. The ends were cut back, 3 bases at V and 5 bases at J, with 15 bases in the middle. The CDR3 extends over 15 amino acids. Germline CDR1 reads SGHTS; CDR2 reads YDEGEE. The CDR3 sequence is CASSSGWGGENIQYF. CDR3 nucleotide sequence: TGTGCCAGCAGCTCAGGCTGGGGCGGTGAAAACATTCAGTACTTC.

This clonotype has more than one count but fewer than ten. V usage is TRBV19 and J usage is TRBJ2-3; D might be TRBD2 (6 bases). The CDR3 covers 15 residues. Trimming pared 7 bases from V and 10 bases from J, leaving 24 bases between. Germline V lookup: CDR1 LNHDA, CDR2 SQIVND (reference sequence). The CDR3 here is CASTPAAGSSFSQYF. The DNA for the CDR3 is TGTGCCAGTACCCCAGCGGCGGGATCGTCTTTTTCGCAGTATTTT.

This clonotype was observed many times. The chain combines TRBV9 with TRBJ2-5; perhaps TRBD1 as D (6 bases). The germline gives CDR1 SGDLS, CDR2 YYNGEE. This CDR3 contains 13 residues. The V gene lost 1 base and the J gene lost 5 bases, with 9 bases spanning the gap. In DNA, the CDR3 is TGTGCCAGCAGCGTAAGGGGGAGCGAGACCCAGTACTTC. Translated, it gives CASSVRGSETQYF.

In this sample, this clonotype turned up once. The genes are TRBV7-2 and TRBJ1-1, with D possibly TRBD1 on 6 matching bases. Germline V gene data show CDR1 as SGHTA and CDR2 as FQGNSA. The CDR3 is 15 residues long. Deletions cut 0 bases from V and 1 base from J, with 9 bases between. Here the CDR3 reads CASSLAGQKNTEAFF. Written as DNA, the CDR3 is TGTGCCAGCAGCTTAGCCGGACAGAAGAACACTGAAGCTTTCTTT.

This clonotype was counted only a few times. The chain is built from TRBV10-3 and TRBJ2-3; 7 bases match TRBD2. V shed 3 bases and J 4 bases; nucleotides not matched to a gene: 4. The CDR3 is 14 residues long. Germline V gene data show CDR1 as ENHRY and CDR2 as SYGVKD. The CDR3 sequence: CAISDLAGADTQYF. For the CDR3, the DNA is TGTGCCATCAGTGATTTGGCGGGAGCAGATACGCAGTATTTT.

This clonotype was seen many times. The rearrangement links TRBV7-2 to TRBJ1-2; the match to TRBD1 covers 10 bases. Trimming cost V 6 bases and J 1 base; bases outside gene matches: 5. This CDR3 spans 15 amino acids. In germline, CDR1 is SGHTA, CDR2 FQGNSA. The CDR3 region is CASRPGQGGNYGYTF. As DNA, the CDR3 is TGTGCCAGCAGGCCCGGACAGGGGGGTAACTATGGCTACACCTTC.

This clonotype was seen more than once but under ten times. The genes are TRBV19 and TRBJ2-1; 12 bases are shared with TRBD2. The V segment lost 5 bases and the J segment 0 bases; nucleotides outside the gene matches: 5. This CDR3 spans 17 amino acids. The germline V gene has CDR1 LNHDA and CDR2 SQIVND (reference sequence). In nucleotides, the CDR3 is TGTGCCAGTAGTGGGCTAGCGGGAGGGAGCTCCTACAATGAGCAGTTCTTC. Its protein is CASSGLAGGSSYNEQFF.

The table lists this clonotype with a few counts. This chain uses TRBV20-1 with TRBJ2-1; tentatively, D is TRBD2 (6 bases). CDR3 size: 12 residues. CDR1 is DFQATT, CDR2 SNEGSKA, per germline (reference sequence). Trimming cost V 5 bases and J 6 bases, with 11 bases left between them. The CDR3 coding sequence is TGCAGTGCTCCGGCGGGGAGCAATGAGCAGTTCTTC. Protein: CSAPAGSNEQFF.

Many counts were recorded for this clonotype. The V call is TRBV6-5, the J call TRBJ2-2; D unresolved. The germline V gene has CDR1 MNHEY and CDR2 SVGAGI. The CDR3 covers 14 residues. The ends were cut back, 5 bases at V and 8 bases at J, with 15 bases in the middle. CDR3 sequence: CASSTGPGTGELFF. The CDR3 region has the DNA TGTGCCAGCAGTACCGGGCCCGGTACGGGGGAGCTGTTTTTT.

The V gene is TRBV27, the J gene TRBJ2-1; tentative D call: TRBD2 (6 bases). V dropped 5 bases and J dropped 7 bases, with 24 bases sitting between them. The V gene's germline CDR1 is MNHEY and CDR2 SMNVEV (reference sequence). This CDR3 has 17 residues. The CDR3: CASSLPNPGLGRNEQFF. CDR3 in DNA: TGTGCCAGCAGTCTCCCGAATCCGGGACTGGGGCGGAATGAGCAGTTCTTC.

The CDR3 protein is CASSQGFGNEQFF. CDR3 coding DNA: TGCGCCAGCAGCCAAGGATTCGGCAATGAGCAGTTCTTC. The chain joins TRBV4-3 to TRBJ2-1; D gene uncertain. The V gene's germline CDR1 is LGHNA and CDR2 YSLEER. This CDR3 is 13 amino acids long. The V end lost 1 base, the J end lost 6 bases, and 7 bases lay between the germline ends.

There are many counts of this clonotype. In nucleotides, the CDR3 is TGCGCCAGCAGCTCAAGAGCCTGGGACACCGGGGAGCTGTTTTTT. Protein: CASSSRAWDTGELFF. The chain uses TRBV5-1 and TRBJ2-2; D not certain. The V end was cut by 3 bases, the J end by 3 bases, with 12 bases between. The CDR3 sequence is 15 residues long. Germline values: CDR1 SGHRS, CDR2 YFSETQ.

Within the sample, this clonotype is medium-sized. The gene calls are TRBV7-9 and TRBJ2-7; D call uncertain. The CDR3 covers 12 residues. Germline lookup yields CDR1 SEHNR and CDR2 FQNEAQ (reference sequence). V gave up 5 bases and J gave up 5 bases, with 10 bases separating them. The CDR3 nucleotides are TGTGCCAGCAGCGTTGTAGGGAACGAGCAGTACTTC. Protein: CASSVVGNEQYF.

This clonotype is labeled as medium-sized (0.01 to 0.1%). This CDR3 is CSVEARDRHNYGYTF. Written as DNA, the CDR3 is TGCAGCGTTGAAGCCCGGGACAGACACAACTATGGCTACACCTTC. V usage is TRBV29-1 and J usage is TRBJ1-2; TRBD1 aligns across 7 bases. Germline trimming cut 1 base from V and 2 bases from J; bases unmatched to any gene: 7. The CDR3 runs 15 residues. Per germline, CDR1 SQVTM and CDR2 ANQGSEA.

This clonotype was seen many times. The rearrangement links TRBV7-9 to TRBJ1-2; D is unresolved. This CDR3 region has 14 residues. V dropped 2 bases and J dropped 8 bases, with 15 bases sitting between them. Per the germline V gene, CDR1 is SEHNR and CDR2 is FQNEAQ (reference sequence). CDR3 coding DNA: TGTGCCAGCAGCTTATACGGGGATACTAGCGGCTACACCTTC. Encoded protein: CASSLYGDTSGYTF. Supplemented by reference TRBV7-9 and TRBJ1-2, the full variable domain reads DTGVSQNPRHKITKRGQNVTFRCDPISEHNRLYWYRQTLGQGPEFLTYFQNEAQLEKSRLLSDRFSAERPKGSFSTLEIQRTEQGDSAMYLCASSLYGDTSGYTFGSGTRLTVV.

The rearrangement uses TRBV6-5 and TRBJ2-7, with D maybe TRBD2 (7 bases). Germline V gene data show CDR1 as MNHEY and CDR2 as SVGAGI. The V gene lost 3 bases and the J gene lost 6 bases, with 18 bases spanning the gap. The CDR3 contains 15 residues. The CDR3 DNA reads TGTGCCAGCAGTTATATTCGAGGGGGGGTAGGCGAGCAGTACTTC. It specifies CASSYIRGGVGEQYF.

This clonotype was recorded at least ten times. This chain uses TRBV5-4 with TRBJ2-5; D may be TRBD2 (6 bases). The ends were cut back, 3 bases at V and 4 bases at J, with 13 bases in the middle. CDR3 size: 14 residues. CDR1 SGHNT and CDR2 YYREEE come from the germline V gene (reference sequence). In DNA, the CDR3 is TGTGCCAGCAGCTCAGTATCGGGAGTAGAGACCCAGTACTTC. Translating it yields CASSSVSGVETQYF.

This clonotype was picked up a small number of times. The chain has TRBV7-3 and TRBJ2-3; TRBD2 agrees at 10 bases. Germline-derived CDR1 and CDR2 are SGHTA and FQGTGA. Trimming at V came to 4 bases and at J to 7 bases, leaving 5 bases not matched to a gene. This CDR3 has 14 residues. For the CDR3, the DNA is TGTGCCAGCAGCTCCGGACTAGCGGAGTATACGCAGTATTTT. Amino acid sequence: CASSSGLAEYTQYF.

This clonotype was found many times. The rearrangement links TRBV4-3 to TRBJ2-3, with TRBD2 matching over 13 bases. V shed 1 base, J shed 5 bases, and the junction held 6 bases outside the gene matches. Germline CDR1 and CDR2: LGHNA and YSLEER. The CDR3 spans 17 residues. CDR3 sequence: CASSQGGTSGRGDTQYF. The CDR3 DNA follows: TGCGCCAGCAGCCAAGGGGGTACTAGCGGGAGGGGAGATACGCAGTATTTT.